The 24 T cell receptor beta chains given below trace back to one sample, sequenced in a study of beta chain features in type 1 diabetes. Sequenced material consisted of expressed TCRB transcripts (all of the isolated RNA was reverse transcribed). The repertoire was sequenced with immunoSEQ multiplex PCR; TCRdb's copy has only in-frame clones and lacks some. The sample holds over 350,000 clones; around 16% are singletons and the top ten take more than 0.015%. Sequenced material: naive CD4+ T cells from blood. The receptors originated from a young woman in good health.

This clone was seen a few times. The V gene is TRBV30, the J gene TRBJ1-2; a weak D match, TRBD1 (6 bases). The length of the CDR3 is 14 residues. Germline values: CDR1 GTSNPN, CDR2 SVGIG (reference sequence). The germline V and J ends were trimmed by 4 bases and 5 bases, with 17 bases remaining between them. As DNA, the CDR3 is TGTGCCTGGACCCGGACAGTCCTTCTTTATGGCTACACCTTC. It translates to CAWTRTVLLYGYTF.

This clone was seen a few times. The chain links TRBV30 to TRBJ2-7, with D perhaps TRBD1 (6 bases). CDR1 and CDR2 (germline): GTSNPN, SVGIG (reference sequence). V was trimmed by 3 bases and J by 9 bases, leaving 18 bases between them. The length of the CDR3 is 13 residues. The CDR3 loop reads CAWRAGAGDRQYF. CDR3 in DNA: TGTGCCTGGAGAGCCGGGGCAGGGGATCGGCAGTACTTC.

This clone was observed a handful of times. This sequence joins TRBV25-1 and TRBJ2-7; D perhaps matches TRBD1 (6 bases). This CDR3 is 14 amino acids long. The V gene's germline CDR1 is MGHDK and CDR2 SYGVNS. Trimming took 7 bases from V and 5 from J, leaving 18 bases between them. CDR3 in DNA: TGTGCCAGCACCCAATCCACAGGGATGCACGAGCAGTACTTC. Translated, it gives CASTQSTGMHEQYF.

This clone appeared a few times. This sequence joins TRBV2 and TRBJ2-1; 10 bases map to TRBD2. This CDR3 is built from 17 residues. Per the germline V gene, CDR1 is SNHLY and CDR2 is FYNNEI. Trimming removed 5 bases from V and 2 bases from J; junction bases left unmatched: 9. Here the CDR3 DNA reads TGTGCCAGCAGTTTCTTTAGCGGGAGGCCCCCCTACAATGAGCAGTTCTTC. Its translation: CASSFFSGRPPYNEQFF.

The gene calls are TRBV7-9 and TRBJ2-1, with TRBD1 matching 9 bases. Trimming at V came to 5 bases and at J to 7 bases, leaving 9 bases not matched to a gene. The CDR3 has 15 residues. Germline CDR1 is SEHNR and CDR2 is FQNEAQ (reference sequence). CDR3 region: CASSPVGTGINEQFF. The CDR3, as DNA: TGTGCCAGCAGCCCAGTAGGGACAGGGATAAATGAGCAGTTCTTC.

The chain carries TRBV30 and TRBJ1-5; D is undetermined. Looked up from germline, CDR1 is GTSNPN and CDR2 is SVGIG (reference sequence). Trimming shortened V by 4 bases and J by 9 bases, and 13 bases separated the two germline ends. This CDR3 is 12 amino acids long. The CDR3 DNA reads as TGTGCCTGGAACTCAATGGCAGGGCCCCAGCATTTT. This codes for CAWNSMAGPQHF.

This clone was found a few times. V and J are TRBV28 and TRBJ2-1; TRBD2 matches at 7 bases. The CDR3 runs 16 residues. Germline V gene sequence: CDR1 MDHEN, CDR2 SYDVKM. V lost 6 bases and J lost 1; bases outside the gene matches: 9. CDR3 in amino acids: CASRLPSGISYNEQFF. In nucleotides, the CDR3 is TGTGCCAGCAGACTCCCGAGCGGGATATCCTACAATGAGCAGTTCTTC.

The chain combines TRBV28 with TRBJ2-7; 7 bases match TRBD1. The trim removed 8 bases at V and 4 bases at J, leaving 5 bases unmatched. The CDR3 has 12 residues. Germline lookup yields CDR1 MDHEN and CDR2 SYDVKM. The CDR3 coding sequence is TGTGCCAGCTGCTTGACAGGGTACGAGCAGTACTTC. This codes for CASCLTGYEQYF.

There are a few counts of this clone. The rearrangement links TRBV28 to TRBJ2-7, with D perhaps TRBD2 (6 bases). The V gene lost 5 bases and the J gene lost 5 bases, with 16 bases spanning the gap. Germline CDR1 reads MDHEN; CDR2 reads SYDVKM. The CDR3 spans 14 residues. The CDR3 here is CASSGDGTLHEQYF. In DNA form, the CDR3 reads TGTGCCAGCAGTGGGGACGGGACTCTCCACGAGCAGTACTTC.

This clone was detected only a few times. The rearrangement uses TRBV11-2 and TRBJ2-1; 9 bases fit TRBD2. The CDR3 extends over 14 amino acids. V shed 5 bases and J 5 bases; nucleotides not matched to a gene: 4. Germline V gives CDR1 SGHAT, CDR2 FQNNGV. The CDR3, as DNA: TGTGCCAGCAGCCCGGGACTAGCTAACAATGAGCAGTTCTTC. Protein sequence: CASSPGLANNEQFF. The full variable domain, completed using reference TRBV11-2 and TRBJ2-1, is EAGVAQSPRYKIIEKRQSVAFWCNPISGHATLYWYQQILGQGPKLLIQFQNNGVVDDSQLPKDRFSAERLKGVDSTLKIQPAKLEDSAVYLCASSPGLANNEQFFGPGTRLTVL.

The chain has TRBV9 and TRBJ2-2; D is uncertain. Germline assignment: CDR1 SGDLS and CDR2 YYNGEE. With 4 bases removed from V and 6 bases from J, the gap between germline ends came to 10 bases. CDR3 length: 13 amino acids. Here the CDR3 reads CASSFLPAGELFF. The CDR3 region has the DNA TGTGCCAGCAGCTTCCTCCCCGCCGGGGAGCTGTTTTTT.

The chain links TRBV7-2 to TRBJ1-2; D is undetermined. The CDR3 covers 14 residues. Germline V lookup: CDR1 SGHTA, CDR2 FQGNSA. The V and J ends lost 4 bases and 2 bases respectively, with 11 bases between them. CDR3 coding DNA: TGTGCCAGCAGCTCCGGGATCCCAAACTATGGCTACACCTTC. Encoded protein: CASSSGIPNYGYTF.

This sequence joins TRBV30 and TRBJ1-1; 9 bases are a match to TRBD1. Germline V gene data show CDR1 as GTSNPN and CDR2 as SVGIG (reference sequence). CDR3 size: 13 residues. V shed 8 bases, J shed 5 bases, and the junction held 9 bases outside the gene matches. The CDR3: CAKDRGSITEAFF. CDR3 nucleotides: TGTGCCAAGGACAGGGGTTCGATAACTGAAGCTTTCTTT. The full variable domain, its missing parts supplied by reference TRBV30 and TRBJ1-1, is SQTIHQWPATLVQPVGSPLSLECTVEGTSNPNLYWYRQAAGRGLQLLFYSVGIGQISSEVPQNLSASRPQDRQFILSSKKLLLSDSGFYLCAKDRGSITEAFFGQGTRLTVV.

This chain connects TRBV29-1 to TRBJ2-1; TRBD2 matches at 10 bases. The germline V gene encodes CDR1 SQVTM and CDR2 ANQGSEA. The length of the CDR3 is 15 residues. The V and J ends lost 1 base and 7 bases, in that order; junction bases with no gene match: 7. The CDR3 nucleotides read TGCAGCGTTGAAGGGCTAGCGGGAGTTTTTAATGAGCAGTTCTTC. Translating it yields CSVEGLAGVFNEQFF.

The chain joins TRBV7-9 to TRBJ1-1, with a weak D call TRBD1 (5 bases). Germline assignment: CDR1 SEHNR and CDR2 FQNEAQ (reference sequence). The CDR3 extends over 15 amino acids. The V and J ends lost 5 bases and 1 base respectively, with 14 bases between them. The CDR3 reads CASSTPGLPNTEAFF. CDR3 DNA sequence: TGTGCCAGCAGCACCCCGGGACTCCCGAACACTGAAGCTTTCTTT.

The J gene is TRBJ2-7, the V gene TRBV4-2, with TRBD2 matching over 7 bases. Germline V lookup: CDR1 LGHNA, CDR2 YNFKEQ. The CDR3 is 16 residues long. V gave up 3 bases and J gave up 3 bases; unmatched junction bases: 11. The CDR3 spells CASSQGLVRTSYEQYF. The CDR3 coding sequence is TGTGCCAGCAGCCAGGGCCTGGTGCGGACTAGCTACGAGCAGTACTTC.

The V and J genes are TRBV9 and TRBJ2-5; no reliable D call. CDR3 length: 16 residues. Per germline, CDR1 SGDLS and CDR2 YYNGEE. V was trimmed by 0 bases and J by 2 bases, leaving 14 bases between them. This CDR3 reads CASSVGAGYSQETQYF. The DNA for the CDR3 is TGTGCCAGCAGCGTAGGGGCAGGCTACTCGCAAGAGACCCAGTACTTC.

This CDR3 is CASNAFSGMAFF. DNA for the CDR3: TGTGCCAGCAACGCTTTCTCGGGGATGGCTTTCTTT. The chain joins TRBV7-9 to TRBJ1-1; the D is unclear. Trimming shortened V by 7 bases and J by 11 bases, and 17 bases separated the two germline ends. The CDR3 is 12 residues long. Germline CDR1 reads SEHNR; CDR2 reads FQNEAQ (reference sequence).

V is TRBV4-3 and J is TRBJ2-3; 13 bases align to TRBD2. Germline V gene data show CDR1 as LGHNA and CDR2 as YSLEER. The CDR3 sequence is 17 residues long. V was clipped by 3 bases and J by 6 bases; unmatched bases: 9. The CDR3 sequence: CASSHQLAGGPYDTQYF. The CDR3 nucleotides read TGCGCCAGCAGCCACCAACTAGCGGGAGGGCCATACGATACGCAGTATTTT.

This clone was counted a few times. V gene TRBV5-1 combines with J gene TRBJ2-4, with D perhaps matching TRBD1 (5 bases). Germline V gene sequence: CDR1 SGHRS, CDR2 YFSETQ. V shed 3 bases and J shed 5 bases, with 18 bases lying between them. The CDR3 runs to 16 residues. The CDR3 DNA reads TGCGCCAGCAGCTCCGGACAAGATTTTGTCCAAAACATTCAGTACTTC. This translates into CASSSGQDFVQNIQYF.

This clone was counted a single time. The genes are TRBV4-3 and TRBJ1-2; TRBD1 might be the D (6 bases). The CDR3 runs to 15 residues. CDR1 and CDR2 from the germline V gene are LGHNA and YSLEER. Trimming removed 5 bases at V and 4 bases at J, with 17 bases between. The CDR3 loop reads CASSTYSPGVYGYTF. The CDR3 DNA reads as TGCGCCAGCAGCACCTACTCCCCAGGGGTCTATGGCTACACCTTC.

This chain links TRBV4-1 with TRBJ2-5, with no clear D. Near its end, the DNA agrees better with TRBJ2-7, so the J call may be wrong. Germline assignment: CDR1 MGHRA and CDR2 YSYEKL. The CDR3 consists of 12 residues. The CDR3 sequence is CASSHFSYEQYF. DNA for the CDR3: TGCGCCAGCAGCCATTTCTCCTACGAGCAGTACTTC.

To note about this clone: Its ends do not fully match the called genes, so a read error is possible. J is TRBJ2-3 and V is TRBV7-2, with 11 nucleotides matching TRBD2. In germline, CDR1 is SGHTA, CDR2 FQGNSA. CDR3 length: 10 amino acids. CDR3 region: CASSFRLAGF. For the CDR3, the DNA is TGTGCCAGCAGCTTTCGACTAGCGGGGTTT.

The chain links TRBV11-2 to TRBJ2-1; 7 bases fit TRBD2. This CDR3 comprises 12 residues. V lost 5 bases and J lost 10; bases outside the gene matches: 5. Germline-derived CDR1 and CDR2 are SGHAT and FQNNGV. The CDR3 coding sequence is TGTGCCAGCAGCCCGGGGGGTAGAGAGCAGTTCTTC. Translating it yields CASSPGGREQFF.